This TCR beta chain comes out of a study of cytomegalovirus exposure and HLA in healthy donors. The PCR used 60 Vbeta and 13 Jbeta primers. Data came from immunoSEQ multiplex PCR; TCRdb stores just in-frame clones and leaves some out. The sample lists 140,000 to 150,000 clones, around three quarters occurring once. CDR1 is SGHDT, CDR2 YYEEEE, per germline. The V segment lost 4 bases and the J segment 3 bases; nucleotides outside the gene matches: 9. The CDR3 is made up of 17 amino acids. The TCR sequence derives from a woman between 18 and 30 years old in good health and CMV-seropositive. Material for sequencing was PBMCs. The V and J genes are TRBV5-6 and TRBJ2-2; 10 nucleotides line up with TRBD2. CDR3 amino acids: CASSVTSGADHTGELFF. In DNA, the CDR3 is TGTGCCAGCAGCGTAACTAGCGGGGCCGACCACACCGGGGAGCTGTTTTTT.